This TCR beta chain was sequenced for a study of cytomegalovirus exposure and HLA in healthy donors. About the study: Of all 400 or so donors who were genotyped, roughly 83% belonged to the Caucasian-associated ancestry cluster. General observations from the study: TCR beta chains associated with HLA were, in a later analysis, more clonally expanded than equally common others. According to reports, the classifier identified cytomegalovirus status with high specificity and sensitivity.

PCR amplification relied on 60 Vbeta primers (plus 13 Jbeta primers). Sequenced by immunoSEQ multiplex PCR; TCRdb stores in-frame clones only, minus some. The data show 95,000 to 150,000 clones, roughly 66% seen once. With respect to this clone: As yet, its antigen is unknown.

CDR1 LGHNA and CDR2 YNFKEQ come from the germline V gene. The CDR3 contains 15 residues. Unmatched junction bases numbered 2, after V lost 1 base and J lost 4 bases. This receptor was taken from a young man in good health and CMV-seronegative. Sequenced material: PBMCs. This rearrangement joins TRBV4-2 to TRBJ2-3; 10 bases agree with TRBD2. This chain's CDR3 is CASSQASGGSDTQYF. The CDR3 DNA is TGTGCCAGCAGCCAAGCTAGCGGGGGATCAGATACGCAGTATTTT.